The 12 T cell receptor beta chains in this list originate from one sample, sequenced in a study of shared clonotypes between healthy human individuals. The assay was immunoSEQ multiplex PCR, and TCRdb's table has in-frame clones only and misses some. The repertoire holds around 2.5 million clones, under 95% seen once, with about 0.34% in the top ten. Specimen: naive CD4+ T cells from PBMCs. Subset defined: CD45RA+ positively selected. The receptors here all came from a man aged 18-30 years in good health. Some clones in this sample may be carry-over from other donors' samples.

On this clone: The same CDR3 can be traced to other DNA sequences in this sample. V gene TRBV7-2 combines with J gene TRBJ2-1; 9 bases are a match to TRBD2. Per germline, CDR1 SGHTA and CDR2 FQGNSA. This CDR3 spans 15 amino acids. V was clipped by 1 base and J by 5 bases; unmatched bases: 3. The CDR3 DNA sequence: TGTGCCAGCAGCTTAGGACTAGCGGAAAACAATGAGCAGTTCTTC. It encodes CASSLGLAENNEQFF.

This chain connects TRBV4-1 to TRBJ2-5; 8 positions match TRBD1. Losses at the gene ends were 4 bases for V and 5 bases for J; bases not matched to a gene: 6. CDR3 length: 14 residues. Looked up from germline, CDR1 is MGHRA and CDR2 is YSYEKL. CDR3 bases: TGCGCCAGCAGCCGGGGACAGGTGGTGGAGACCCAGTACTTC. Its translation: CASSRGQVVETQYF.

The chain employs TRBV6-5 and TRBJ2-2; no clear D. Per germline, CDR1 MNHEY and CDR2 SVGAGI. Trimming took off 6 bases at V and 4 bases at J, with 12 bases between the two ends. This CDR3 comprises 14 residues. The CDR3 is CASRYDHGTGELFF. The DNA of the CDR3 is TGTGCCAGCAGATACGATCACGGCACCGGGGAGCTGTTTTTT.

In this sample, this clone turned up once. The gene calls are TRBV5-1 and TRBJ1-1; D is unclear. Germline V lookup: CDR1 SGHRS, CDR2 YFSETQ. The CDR3 loop spans 12 amino acids. Trimming stripped 5 bases from V and 1 base from J, with 6 bases between. CDR3 bases: TGCGCCAGCAGAGGTGGGAACACTGAAGCTTTCTTT. Its translation: CASRGGNTEAFF.

The CDR3 DNA is TGTGCCTGGAGTCGTTCCCGGGTCTACACAGATACGCAGTATTTT. It specifies CAWSRSRVYTDTQYF. V is TRBV30 and J is TRBJ2-3; D remains ambiguous. V lost 2 bases and J lost 2, with 14 bases in between. The CDR3 has 15 residues. Germline V gene lookup returns CDR1 GTSNPN and CDR2 SVGIG (reference sequence).

The chain uses TRBV5-1 and TRBJ1-4; D is unresolved. Germline V gives CDR1 SGHRS, CDR2 YFSETQ. The CDR3 runs 14 residues. The V and J ends lost 5 bases and 3 bases respectively, with 11 bases between them. The DNA of the CDR3 is TGCGCCAGCAGGATAGGGAACTCTAATGAAAAACTGTTTTTT. It encodes CASRIGNSNEKLFF.

The chain is built from TRBV18 and TRBJ2-3, with a possible D match to TRBD2 (6 bases). The CDR3 contains 16 residues. Trimming left V 6 bases short and J 1 base short, with 17 bases between. Germline CDR1 and CDR2: KGHSH and LQKENI. CDR3 residues: CASSKLLASGTDTQYF. Written as DNA, the CDR3 is TGTGCCAGCTCCAAATTACTAGCAAGCGGCACAGATACGCAGTATTTT.

The rearrangement joins TRBV7-9 to TRBJ2-5; no clear D. This CDR3 is built from 17 residues. The V gene lost 5 bases and the J gene lost 4 bases, with 23 bases spanning the gap. The germline gives CDR1 SEHNR, CDR2 FQNEAQ (reference sequence). DNA for the CDR3: TGTGCCAGCAGCCCTATGGGGAACTGGGGATATGCAGAGACCCAGTACTTC. Its protein product is CASSPMGNWGYAETQYF.

The J gene is TRBJ1-1, the V gene TRBV6-5; weak D call: TRBD1 (6 bases). Germline-derived CDR1 and CDR2 are MNHEY and SVGAGI. The length of the CDR3 is 13 residues. The germline V and J ends were trimmed by 7 bases and 8 bases, with 17 bases remaining between them. The CDR3 DNA reads TGTGCCAGCACCTTCCGAGGGGGTGGGGAAGCTTTCTTT. It specifies CASTFRGGGEAFF.

Regarding this clone: Other DNA variants within this sample encode the same CDR3. V and J are TRBV6-5 and TRBJ2-5; TRBD2 matches 7 bases. The CDR3 length is 14 residues. Germline V gives CDR1 MNHEY, CDR2 SVGAGI. V dropped 2 bases and J dropped 7; count of bases not matched to a gene: 7. The CDR3 coding sequence is TGTGCCAGCAGTTACAGCGGGGTTCCGGGGACCCAGTACTTC. Protein product: CASSYSGVPGTQYF.

This sequence joins TRBV29-1 and TRBJ1-6; D is ambiguous. Trimming left V 4 bases short and J 9 bases short, with 16 bases between. Germline V gene sequence: CDR1 SQVTM, CDR2 ANQGSEA. CDR3 length equals 14 residues. The DNA for the CDR3 is TGCAGCGTTGCAGTTGGGGATCAGAGTTCACCCCTCCACTTT. It specifies CSVAVGDQSSPLHF.

The chain is built from TRBV28 and TRBJ2-1; D not certain. Trimming took 6 bases from V and 0 from J, leaving 18 bases between them. Germline assignment: CDR1 MDHEN and CDR2 SYDVKM. This CDR3 spans 17 amino acids. The CDR3 bases are TGTGCCAGCAGACCCAAATACTCGTCGAGCTCCTACAATGAGCAGTTCTTC. This translates into CASRPKYSSSSYNEQFF.